The 28 T cell receptor beta chains in this list originate from one sample, sequenced in a study of breast tumors, draining lymph nodes, adjacent tissues. Breast cancer patients provided tissue from their axillary draining lymph nodes. Using its own MiXCR run on the multiplex PCR reads, TCRdb lists one record per CDR3 protein. Of some 250,000 distinct CDR3 sequences detected, around 34% appear once; the ten largest clones hold over 3.5%. The sample consisted of axillary lymph node tissue. The origin of the receptors is a female donor with breast cancer. Some clones in this sample may be carry-over from other donors' samples.

This clonotype was recorded at least ten times. This rearrangement joins TRBV5-1 to TRBJ2-1, with 10 bases that match TRBD1. The CDR3 covers 14 residues. The germline V gene encodes CDR1 SGHRS and CDR2 YFSETQ. Losses at the gene ends were 4 bases for V and 7 bases for J; bases not matched to a gene: 5. Written as DNA, the CDR3 is TGCGCCAGCAGCACCAGGACAGGGGGTAATGAGCAGTTCTTC. Translation gives CASSTRTGGNEQFF.

This clonotype was counted between two and nine times. V is TRBV5-6 and J is TRBJ1-2; 9 positions agree with TRBD1. Trimming took 4 bases from V and 2 from J; bases not matched to a gene: 15. This CDR3 is 18 amino acids long. Looked up from germline, CDR1 is SGHDT and CDR2 is YYEEEE. The CDR3 spells CASSKPTGGRRLNYGYTF. CDR3 sequence (DNA): TGTGCCAGCAGCAAACCAACAGGGGGCCGACGGCTGAACTATGGCTACACCTTC.

This clonotype was seen ten or more times. The rearrangement uses TRBV2 and TRBJ2-5; 10 bases map to TRBD2. Germline assignment: CDR1 SNHLY and CDR2 FYNNEI. This CDR3 is built from 16 residues. The trim removed 3 bases at V and 0 bases at J, leaving 4 bases unmatched. The CDR3 region is CASSDRGLADQETQYF. CDR3 sequence (DNA): TGTGCCAGCAGTGATCGCGGACTAGCGGACCAAGAGACCCAGTACTTC.

The V gene is TRBV29-1, the J gene TRBJ2-5; no clear D gene. CDR1 is SQVTM and CDR2 is ANQGSEA in the germline V gene. The CDR3 loop spans 12 amino acids. Trimming shortened V by 7 bases and J by 2 bases, and 11 bases separated the two germline ends. The CDR3 bases are TGCAGCGCCGAGGCCGTGCAAGAGACCCAGTACTTC. It codes for CSAEAVQETQYF.

Ten or more counts support this clonotype. The chain links TRBV7-2 to TRBJ2-7; 14 nucleotides line up with TRBD2. The junction had 10 bases not matched to a gene; V was cut back by 5 bases and J by 7 bases. The CDR3 runs 16 residues. The V gene's germline CDR1 is SGHTA and CDR2 FQGNSA. The CDR3 protein is CASSPGLAGGLREQYF. The CDR3 nucleotides are TGTGCCAGCAGCCCCGGACTAGCGGGGGGCCTAAGGGAGCAGTACTTC.

This clonotype was counted at least ten times. This sequence joins TRBV18 and TRBJ2-2; a possible D gene is TRBD1 (5 bases). Between the trimmed V and J ends, which lost 8 bases and 2 bases, there was a span of 12 bases. Germline assignment: CDR1 KGHSH and CDR2 LQKENI. This CDR3 is built from 14 residues. The CDR3 DNA is TGTGCCAGCCCAAGTAGGGGTAACACCGGGGAGCTGTTTTTT. Amino acids: CASPSRGNTGELFF.

The V call is TRBV4-1, the J call TRBJ1-2; D may be TRBD1 (6 bases). V lost 3 bases, J lost 5 bases, and 16 bases lay in between. CDR1 is MGHRA, CDR2 YSYEKL, per germline. This CDR3 comprises 15 residues. DNA of the CDR3: TGCGCCAGCAGCCAGTCGACAGGAGTAGGATATGGCTACACCTTC. Translating it yields CASSQSTGVGYGYTF.

The chain combines TRBV2 with TRBJ2-5, with D unresolved. V gave up 3 bases and J gave up 9 bases, with 8 bases separating them. The germline CDR1 and CDR2 sequences are SNHLY and FYNNEI. The CDR3 length is 11 residues. In nucleotides, the CDR3 is TGTGCCAGCAGTGAGTTGACTTCCCAGTACTTC. This translates into CASSELTSQYF.

This clonotype was counted at least ten times. V and J are TRBV12-3 or TRBV12-4 and TRBJ1-2; no reliable D call. This CDR3 has 13 amino acids. Trimming removed 3 bases from V and 7 bases from J, with 12 bases in between. The CDR3 sequence: CASSFSRLGGYTF. In DNA form, the CDR3 reads TGTGCCAGCAGTTTTTCCCGGTTGGGTGGCTACACCTTC.

The CDR3 loop reads CASRYGTSYEQYF. CDR3 DNA sequence: TGTGCCAGCAGATACGGGACCTCCTACGAGCAGTACTTC. The chain joins TRBV7-3 to TRBJ2-7; possibly TRBD1 or TRBD2 for D (5 bases each). The V gene lost 6 bases and the J gene lost 0 bases, with 9 bases spanning the gap. CDR3 length equals 13 residues. From germline, CDR1 is SGHTA and CDR2 FQGTGA.

In this sample, this clonotype turned up many times. The rearrangement uses TRBV2 and TRBJ2-5, with D possibly TRBD2 on 5 matching bases. The CDR3 runs to 14 residues. CDR1 and CDR2 from the germline V gene are SNHLY and FYNNEI. The ends were cut back, 4 bases at V and 5 bases at J, with 14 bases in the middle. This CDR3 reads CASSVVGSRETQYF. The DNA of the CDR3 is TGTGCCAGCAGTGTTGTTGGGAGCCGTGAGACCCAGTACTTC.

This clonotype occurred once. The junction differs from germline at one of its ends, possibly a read error. The chain uses TRBV6-9 and TRBJ2-1, with 10 bases identical to TRBD2. This CDR3 has 15 amino acids. Germline CDR1 MNHGY, CDR2 SVAAGI. CDR3: CASSSLAGDFNKQFF. The CDR3 DNA reads as TGTGCCAGCAGTTCCCTAGCGGGAGATTTCAATAAGCAGTTCTTC.

This clonotype was counted ten times or more. The rearrangement links TRBV12-3 or TRBV12-4 to TRBJ1-2, with D tentatively TRBD1 (6 bases). Deletions cut 4 bases from V and 4 bases from J, with 16 bases between. The CDR3 has 15 amino acids. CDR3 in DNA: TGTGCCAGCAGTTCCAGACAGGTCGGCCCCTATGGCTACACCTTC. This codes for CASSSRQVGPYGYTF.

This clonotype was found many times. V gene TRBV2 combines with J gene TRBJ1-4, with D possibly being TRBD1 (5 bases). Germline V gene data show CDR1 as SNHLY and CDR2 as FYNNEI. The CDR3 totals 13 residues. Trimming shortened V by 6 bases and J by 8 bases, and 13 bases separated the two germline ends. The CDR3 loop reads CASRVSSGEKLFF. CDR3 bases: TGTGCCAGCAGAGTCTCCTCAGGGGAAAAACTGTTTTTT.

This chain joins TRBV9 and TRBJ1-1; D is ambiguous. CDR3 length: 15 amino acids. Trimming shortened V by 0 bases and J by 5 bases, and 14 bases separated the two germline ends. Germline lookup yields CDR1 SGDLS and CDR2 YYNGEE. CDR3 coding DNA: TGTGCCAGCAGCGTAGCACAATCCGCGGGGACTGAAGCTTTCTTT. Translated, it gives CASSVAQSAGTEAFF. The complete variable domain, with remaining parts taken from reference TRBV9 and TRBJ1-1, reads DSGVTQTPKHLITATGQRVTLRCSPRSGDLSVYWYQQSLDQGLQFLIQYYNGEERAKGNILERFSAQQFPDLHSELNLSSLELGDSALYFCASSVAQSAGTEAFFGQGTRLTVV.

The chain employs TRBV20-1 and TRBJ2-5, with 16 bases identical to TRBD2. J gave up 4 bases and V 5 bases, and 7 bases lay outside the gene matches. From germline, CDR1 is DFQATT and CDR2 SNEGSKA (reference sequence). The CDR3 is made up of 16 amino acids. CDR3 nucleotide sequence: TGCAGTGCTTCCGGGACTAGCGGGAGGGCCGGAGAGACCCAGTACTTC. This gives the protein CSASGTSGRAGETQYF.

In regard to this clonotype: A much larger clonotype is one base distant, so this may be a read error. This chain connects TRBV5-1 to TRBJ2-1; TRBD2 is a possible D gene (7 bases). The CDR3 runs 16 residues. Germline CDR1 is SGHRS and CDR2 is YFSETQ. V gave up 0 bases and J gave up 4 bases, with 14 bases separating them. CDR3 protein: CASSLGRGAMYNEQFF. The CDR3 coding sequence is TGCGCCAGCAGCTTGGGACGGGGGGCGATGTACAATGAGCAGTTCTTC.

The CDR3 loop reads CASSYRRGVYNEQFF. CDR3 nucleotides: TGTGCCAGCAGTTACAGGAGAGGGGTTTACAATGAGCAGTTCTTC. The gene calls are TRBV12-3 or TRBV12-4 and TRBJ2-1; D is perhaps TRBD1 or TRBD2 (5 bases each). CDR3 size: 15 residues. Trimming left V 4 bases short and J 4 bases short, with 14 bases between.

This clonotype occurred a few times. This chain links TRBV28 with TRBJ1-2, with 8 bases aligning to TRBD1. The length of the CDR3 is 14 residues. The V gene end was trimmed by 5 bases and the J gene end by 4 bases; junction bases not matched to a gene: 6. Germline V gene data show CDR1 as MDHEN and CDR2 as SYDVKM. The CDR3 here is CASSLGQGLYGYTF. CDR3 coding DNA: TGTGCCAGCAGTCTTGGACAGGGCCTCTATGGCTACACCTTC.

This clonotype appeared many times. V is TRBV20-1 and J is TRBJ1-2; weak D call: TRBD1 (5 bases). The CDR3 loop spans 13 amino acids. Germline V CDR1 and CDR2: DFQATT, SNEGSKA (reference sequence). Trimming took off 3 bases at V and 6 bases at J, with 14 bases between the two ends. CDR3 nucleotides: TGCAGTGCTAGTTCAGCAGGGCTCCATGGCTACACCTTC. It is translated as CSASSAGLHGYTF.

Note on this clonotype: Compared with germline, one end of the junction differs, possibly owing to a read error. DNA of the CDR3: TGCGCCAGCAGCCAAGATCAACAGGGGGACCGGGACAGGGCTCACGAGCAGTACTTC. Translation gives CASSQDQQGDRDRAHEQYF. The chain carries TRBV7-2 and TRBJ2-7, with 9 bases identical to TRBD1. CDR1 and CDR2 (germline): SGHTA, FQGNSA. The CDR3 has 19 amino acids.

This clonotype was recorded many times. The chain couples TRBV5-1 to TRBJ2-7; no firm D call. Trimming removed 3 bases from V and 1 base from J, with 14 bases in between. CDR3 size: 15 residues. Germline CDR1 and CDR2: SGHRS and YFSETQ. The CDR3 nucleotides are TGCGCCAGCAGCTCACACTCTCCCATTTCCTACGAGCAGTACTTC. Translating it yields CASSSHSPISYEQYF.

This sequence joins TRBV11-3 and TRBJ2-3; 7 bases agree with TRBD1. Germline V gene lookup returns CDR1 SGHNT and CDR2 YENEEA. The J segment lost 1 base and the V segment lost 5 bases, leaving 6 bases of the junction unmatched. CDR3 length: 15 amino acids. The CDR3 coding sequence is TGTGCCAGCAGCCCGAGGGGGCCCGGCACAGATACGCAGTATTTT. Protein sequence: CASSPRGPGTDTQYF.

This clonotype showed up many times. The chain recombines TRBV20-1 with TRBJ1-3, with TRBD1 matching over 7 bases. The CDR3 is 17 residues long. Losses at the gene ends were 0 bases for V and 4 bases for J; bases not matched to a gene: 12. CDR1 DFQATT and CDR2 SNEGSKA come from the germline V gene (reference sequence). CDR3 loop: CSARDPTQGRGGNTIYF. CDR3 DNA sequence: TGCAGTGCTAGAGATCCCACACAGGGGCGAGGGGGAAACACCATATATTTT.

This sequence joins TRBV27 and TRBJ2-6, with D unresolved. Germline CDR1 and CDR2: MNHEY and SMNVEV (reference sequence). CDR3 length: 13 amino acids. V lost 8 bases and J 0 bases, leaving 5 bases between the germline ends. CDR3 coding DNA: TGTGCCAGCGGACCCTCTGGGGCCAACGTCCTGACTTTC. The encoded protein is CASGPSGANVLTF.

This clonotype was detected ten times or more. This chain uses TRBV28 with TRBJ1-6; D perhaps matches TRBD1 (5 bases). Looked up from germline, CDR1 is MDHEN and CDR2 is SYDVKM. V lost 3 bases and J 9 bases, leaving 12 bases between the germline ends. There are 14 residues in the CDR3. The CDR3 is CASSLPGPLSPLHF. CDR3 DNA: TGTGCCAGCAGTTTGCCGGGACCCCTTTCACCCCTCCACTTT. Complete variable domain (other parts from reference TRBV28 and TRBJ1-6): DVKVTQSSRYLVKRTGEKVFLECVQDMDHENMFWYRQDPGLGLRLIYFSYDVKMKEKGDIPEGYSVSREKKERFSLILESASTNQTSMYLCASSLPGPLSPLHFGNGTRLTVT.

This clonotype has a count of ten or more. The rearrangement uses TRBV4-1 and TRBJ2-7; 7 nucleotides align to TRBD2. Germline lookup yields CDR1 MGHRA and CDR2 YSYEKL. After removal of 4 bases from V and 2 bases from J, the junction contained 11 bases not matched to a gene. This CDR3 contains 16 residues. The CDR3 region has the DNA TGCGCCAGCAGCCTTGAGGGACCGGGAGGCACCTACGAGCAGTACTTC. Translated: CASSLEGPGGTYEQYF.

This clonotype was counted at least ten times. This rearrangement joins TRBV7-6 to TRBJ2-1; 13 bases line up with TRBD2. This CDR3 region has 16 residues. Looked up from germline, CDR1 is SGHVS and CDR2 is FNYEAQ. Trimming cost V 5 bases and J 4 bases; bases outside gene matches: 5. The CDR3 sequence is CASSPATSGGYNEQFF. DNA of the CDR3: TGTGCCAGCAGCCCGGCGACTAGCGGGGGGTACAATGAGCAGTTCTTC.